The 5 T cell receptor beta chains reported below all come from one sample, sequenced in a study of read filtering for tumor transcriptome and immune sequencing. The library was built from about 400 ng RNA with molecular barcoded adaptors for alpha/delta and beta/gamma chains. TCRdb reprocessed the reads with MiXCR, giving one entry per CDR3 protein. The sample holds over 80,000 distinct CDR3 sequences, roughly 12% seen once. The material sequenced was a population of CD138-negative cells sorted from bone marrow. All receptors derive from a donor older than 35 with multiple myeloma.

Many counts were recorded for this clonotype. The V call is TRBV20-1, the J call TRBJ1-1; D gene ambiguous. The V end lost 3 bases, the J end lost 4 bases, and 9 bases lay between the germline ends. The germline V gene has CDR1 DFQATT and CDR2 SNEGSKA (reference sequence). CDR3 size: 12 residues. The CDR3 DNA reads as TGCAGTGCTAGTCGAGGGCGCACTGAAGCTTTCTTT. Its translation: CSASRGRTEAFF.

This clonotype was detected ten times or more. The chain is built from TRBV20-1 and TRBJ2-1, with TRBD2 matching 8 bases. Germline values: CDR1 DFQATT, CDR2 SNEGSKA (reference sequence). The CDR3 loop spans 14 amino acids. The V and J ends lost 6 bases and 7 bases, in that order; junction bases with no gene match: 11. As DNA, the CDR3 is TGCAGTGCCAGGAGGCGGGTAGCGGGAAATGAGCAGTTCTTC. This translates into CSARRRVAGNEQFF.

Ten or more counts support this clonotype. CDR3 nucleotide sequence: TGTGCCAGCAGTCGCGACAGTAGCAATCAGCCCCAGCATTTT. The encoded protein is CASSRDSSNQPQHF. V and J are TRBV6-2 or TRBV6-3 and TRBJ1-5, with D possibly matching TRBD1 (5 bases). The germline V gene encodes CDR1 MNHEY and CDR2 SVGEGT. V gave up 5 bases and J gave up 0 bases, with 8 bases separating them. This CDR3 region has 14 residues.

This clonotype was detected ten times or more. The chain carries TRBV4-1 and TRBJ2-1; D not certain. The CDR3 spans 15 residues. Germline CDR1 and CDR2: MGHRA and YSYEKL. Trimming shortened V by 2 bases and J by 9 bases, and 17 bases separated the two germline ends. CDR3 sequence (DNA): TGCGCCAGCAGCCAACTGCTGGACCCTACGCTTGAGCAGTTCTTC. Translating gives CASSQLLDPTLEQFF.

This clonotype was observed many times. The rearrangement joins TRBV29-1 to TRBJ2-5; TRBD1 matches 8 bases. This CDR3 spans 13 amino acids. Germline CDR1 and CDR2: SQVTM and ANQGSEA. The trim removed 4 bases at V and 7 bases at J, leaving 8 bases unmatched. CDR3 region: CSVADRGDGTQYF. CDR3 DNA: TGCAGCGTTGCCGACAGGGGTGATGGGACCCAGTACTTC.